Below, 18 T cell receptor beta chains from the same sample are listed, as sequenced in a study of T-cell memory formation after mild COVID-19. TCRdb fed the 5' RACE reads into MiXCR, producing one record per CDR3 protein. The data hold approximately 150,000 distinct CDR3 sequences, with about 6% observed a single time. The material sequenced was PBMCs or a T cell subset sorted from them (not recorded which). The receptors shown here come from an adult woman who had mild COVID-19 (a few samples of this study predate the infection). Cell type and time point are not known.

This clonotype was counted at least ten times. The V and J genes are TRBV20-1 and TRBJ2-3, with unresolved D. Germline V gives CDR1 DFQATT, CDR2 SNEGSKA (reference sequence). V gave up 0 bases and J gave up 2 bases, with 15 bases separating them. The CDR3 runs 16 residues. Here the CDR3 reads CSARDPLEGPTDTQYF. In nucleotides, the CDR3 is TGCAGTGCTAGAGATCCGCTAGAAGGACCCACAGATACGCAGTATTTT.

The V call is TRBV7-3, the J call TRBJ1-3; D not certain. The CDR3 runs to 13 residues. Trimming left V 3 bases short and J 4 bases short, with 7 bases between. The germline gives CDR1 SGHTA, CDR2 FQGTGA. The CDR3 spells CASSLGSGNTIYF. Written as DNA, the CDR3 is TGTGCCAGCAGCTTGGGTTCGGGAAACACCATATATTTT.

This rearrangement joins TRBV5-6 to TRBJ2-5; no firm D call. Trimming took off 0 bases at V and 10 bases at J, with 22 bases between the two ends. This CDR3 is built from 16 residues. CDR1 is SGHDT and CDR2 is YYEEEE in the germline V gene. The CDR3 reads CASSLALSVGEPNQYF. The CDR3 nucleotides are TGTGCCAGCAGCTTGGCTTTATCCGTTGGGGAACCGAACCAGTACTTC.

This clonotype was recorded many times. The chain links TRBV5-1 to TRBJ2-3; D tentatively reads TRBD1 or TRBD2 (5 bases each). This CDR3 contains 14 residues. V lost 4 bases to trimming and J lost 0 bases, with 9 bases between them. Germline values: CDR1 SGHRS, CDR2 YFSETQ. CDR3 region: CASSVGDSTDTQYF. The CDR3 coding sequence is TGCGCCAGCAGCGTCGGGGACAGCACAGATACGCAGTATTTT.

The rearrangement links TRBV9 to TRBJ2-1; TRBD1 aligns across 7 bases. In germline, CDR1 is SGDLS, CDR2 YYNGEE. This CDR3 is built from 19 residues. Trimming removed 3 bases from V and 3 bases from J; junction bases left unmatched: 18. The CDR3 bases are TGTGCCAGCAGCGAGATAAACACAGGGGAGAGCTTGCTCTACAATGAGCAGTTCTTC. Protein product: CASSEINTGESLLYNEQFF.

This clonotype appeared a few times. J is TRBJ2-1 and V is TRBV12-3 or TRBV12-4; TRBD1 might be the D (6 bases). The CDR3 is 14 residues long. Trimming removed 5 bases from V and 8 bases from J, with 16 bases in between. The CDR3: CASSSNAGVDEQFF. The CDR3 nucleotides read TGTGCCAGCAGTAGTAACGCAGGGGTGGATGAGCAGTTCTTC.

At least ten counts were recorded for this clonotype. The rearrangement joins TRBV4-2 to TRBJ2-1; 11 positions match TRBD2. The J segment lost 9 bases and the V segment lost 7 bases, leaving 11 bases of the junction unmatched. The CDR3 sequence is 15 residues long. Germline V gives CDR1 LGHNA, CDR2 YNFKEQ. The CDR3: CASTNLLAGVVEQFF. CDR3 nucleotides: TGTGCCAGCACCAACCTACTAGCGGGAGTGGTTGAGCAGTTCTTC.

This sequence joins TRBV29-1 and TRBJ2-7; D gene ambiguous. The germline gives CDR1 SQVTM, CDR2 ANQGSEA. The length of the CDR3 is 11 residues. CDR3 sequence (DNA): TGCAGCGTTCAAGACGGGTACGAGCAGTACGTC. Translating gives CSVQDGYEQYV.

This clonotype was counted only a few times. This chain uses TRBV18 with TRBJ2-5, with unresolved D. CDR3 length equals 13 residues. V gave up 0 bases and J gave up 4 bases, with 6 bases separating them. Germline CDR1 and CDR2: KGHSH and LQKENI. CDR3 protein: CASSPPATETQYF. The CDR3, as DNA: TGTGCCAGCTCACCACCAGCAACAGAGACCCAGTACTTC.

This clonotype was counted at least ten times. This rearrangement joins TRBV15 to TRBJ2-1, with TRBD2 identical over 7 bases. CDR3 size: 16 residues. The germline V gene encodes CDR1 LNHNV and CDR2 YYDKDF (reference sequence). V was clipped by 0 bases and J by 4 bases; unmatched bases: 6. The CDR3 bases are TGTGCCACCAGCAGAGATACGGCTAGCGGATACAATGAGCAGTTCTTC. As protein: CATSRDTASGYNEQFF.

There are many counts of this clonotype. V and J are TRBV6-6 and TRBJ1-1; D not certain. Looked up from germline, CDR1 is MNHNY and CDR2 is SVGAGI (reference sequence). This CDR3 is 10 amino acids long. V shed 0 bases and J shed 11 bases, with 4 bases lying between them. The CDR3 nucleotides are TGTGCCAGCAGTTACTCGTTTGCTTTCTTT. Translating gives CASSYSFAFF.

This clonotype was counted ten times or more. The chain is built from TRBV30 and TRBJ2-7; D gene ambiguous. The CDR3 spans 14 residues. CDR1 is GTSNPN and CDR2 is SVGIG in the germline V gene (reference sequence). V lost 2 bases to trimming and J lost 4 bases, with 15 bases between them. The CDR3 region is CAWSSHPRRYEQYF. The DNA for the CDR3 is TGTGCCTGGAGTTCCCATCCTCGGCGTTACGAGCAGTACTTC.

Ten or more counts support this clonotype. The CDR3 sequence is CASSGGQGWTNEQFF. The DNA of the CDR3 is TGTGCCAGCAGCGGCGGACAGGGTTGGACCAATGAGCAGTTCTTC. The genes are TRBV5-4 and TRBJ2-1, with 8 nucleotides matching TRBD1. V gave up 4 bases and J gave up 6 bases; unmatched junction bases: 9. Per the germline V gene, CDR1 is SGHNT and CDR2 is YYREEE (reference sequence). CDR3 length: 15 amino acids.

This clonotype was detected ten times or more. J is TRBJ1-3 and V is TRBV5-1; no firm D call. CDR1 is SGHRS and CDR2 is YFSETQ in the germline V gene. V was trimmed by 1 base and J by 1 base, leaving 9 bases between them. This CDR3 region has 15 residues. The CDR3, as DNA: TGCGCCAGCAGCTTGCCTACAGCTTCTGGAAACACCATATATTTT. Protein product: CASSLPTASGNTIYF.

This clonotype was observed a few times. This chain links TRBV12-3 or TRBV12-4 with TRBJ2-7; TRBD2 matches at 8 bases. The junction had 5 bases not matched to a gene; V was cut back by 3 bases and J by 1 base. This CDR3 has 15 amino acids. The CDR3 sequence: CASSFSGSPSYEQYF. CDR3 DNA: TGTGCCAGCAGTTTCAGCGGGAGCCCATCCTACGAGCAGTACTTC.

A few counts support this clonotype. The chain links TRBV7-9 to TRBJ1-1, with a possible D match to TRBD1 (6 bases). Germline V lookup: CDR1 SEHNR, CDR2 FQNEAQ (reference sequence). The CDR3 length is 16 residues. With 5 bases removed from V and 1 base from J, the gap between germline ends came to 17 bases. CDR3 in DNA: TGTGCCAGCAGCCATAGGGGGTTGGCTCCGAACACTGAAGCTTTCTTT. This codes for CASSHRGLAPNTEAFF.

This clonotype occurred a few times. The CDR3 loop is CASRGTAATNEKLFF. The CDR3 DNA is TGTGCCAGCAGGGGGACAGCGGCAACTAATGAAAAACTGTTTTTT. This chain uses TRBV28 with TRBJ1-4; 7 bases map to TRBD1. CDR3 size: 15 residues. The germline V gene has CDR1 MDHEN and CDR2 SYDVKM. V was pared by 6 bases and J by 0 bases, with 4 bases of the junction left unmatched. Based on the CDR3 plus reference TRBV28 and TRBJ1-4, the full variable domain is DVKVTQSSRYLVKRTGEKVFLECVQDMDHENMFWYRQDPGLGLRLIYFSYDVKMKEKGDIPEGYSVSREKKERFSLILESASTNQTSMYLCASRGTAATNEKLFFGSGTQLSVL.

A few counts support this clonotype. The chain links TRBV7-6 to TRBJ1-6, with 8 bases identical to TRBD1. CDR3 size: 15 residues. Trimming cost V 4 bases and J 7 bases; bases outside gene matches: 6. Per germline, CDR1 SGHVS and CDR2 FNYEAQ. CDR3 DNA sequence: TGTGCCAGCAGCTCGAGACAGGGGAACAATTCACCCCTCCACTTT. This gives the protein CASSSRQGNNSPLHF. Full variable domain (missing parts from reference TRBV7-6 and TRBJ1-6): GAGVSQSPRYKVTKRGQDVALRCDPISGHVSLYWYRQALGQGPEFLTYFNYEAQQDKSGLPNDRFSAERPEGSISTLTIQRTEQRDSAMYRCASSSRQGNNSPLHFGNGTRLTVT.